This T cell receptor (beta chain) was found in a study of lymphopenia after photon versus proton radiotherapy. Clones were sequenced by immunoSEQ multiplex PCR, and TCRdb holds only the in-frame ones, with some missing. The data show 20,000 to 30,000 clones, with roughly 85% seen just once and 21% held by the top ten. The ends were cut back, 0 bases at V and 4 bases at J, with 13 bases in the middle. The length of the CDR3 is 15 residues. From germline, CDR1 is SGHRS and CDR2 YFSETQ. Study observations and caveats: Proton therapy kept repertoires fairly stable, unlike photons, which gained effector/memory cells.

Worth noting for this clone: Its antigen is unknown.

Here the sequenced sample was peripheral blood, taken from a patient treated with proton-based radiotherapy. The chain employs TRBV5-1 and TRBJ2-5, with a tentative D call TRBD1 (5 bases). The clonotype was recovered from a woman between 65 and 79 years old with pancreatic cancer. CDR3 in DNA: TGCGCCAGCAGCTTGGGGCAGGGTGTGCGAGAGACCCAGTACTTC. Translating gives CASSLGQGVRETQYF.